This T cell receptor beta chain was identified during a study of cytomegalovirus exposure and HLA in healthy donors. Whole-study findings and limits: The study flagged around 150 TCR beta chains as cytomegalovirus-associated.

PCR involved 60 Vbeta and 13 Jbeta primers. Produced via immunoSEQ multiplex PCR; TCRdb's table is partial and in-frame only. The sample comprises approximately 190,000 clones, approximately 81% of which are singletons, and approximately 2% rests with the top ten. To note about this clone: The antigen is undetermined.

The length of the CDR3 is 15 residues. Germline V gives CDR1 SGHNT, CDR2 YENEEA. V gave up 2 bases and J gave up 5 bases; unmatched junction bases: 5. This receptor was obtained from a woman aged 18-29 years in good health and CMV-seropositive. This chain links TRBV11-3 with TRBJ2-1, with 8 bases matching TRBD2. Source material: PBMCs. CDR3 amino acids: CASSLSGGGHNEQFF. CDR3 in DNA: TGTGCCAGCAGCTTATCGGGGGGGGGTCACAATGAGCAGTTCTTC. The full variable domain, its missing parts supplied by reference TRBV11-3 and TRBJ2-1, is EAGVVQSPRYKIIEKKQPVAFWCNPISGHNTLYWYLQNLGQGPELLIRYENEEAVDDSQLPKDRFSAERLKGVDSTLKIQPAELGDSAVYLCASSLSGGGHNEQFFGPGTRLTVL.